The 32 T cell receptor beta chains below come from one sample, sequenced in a study of blood T cells in healthy people across ages. Then a second PCR, running roughly 7 to 12 cycles, was carried out with a sample-barcoded 5' primer and a J-beta primer mix. One entry per CDR3 protein results from TCRdb running MiXCR on the 5' RACE reads. Of over a million distinct CDR3 sequences listed, 40% to 45% were seen once; the top ten hold approximately 17%. Sequencing used blood. The receptors shown here come from a woman aged 55 to 70 in good health.

Ten or more counts support this clonotype. The rearrangement joins TRBV5-6 to TRBJ2-1; 11 bases fit TRBD2. The V and J ends lost 2 bases and 6 bases, in that order; junction bases with no gene match: 7. Germline V lookup: CDR1 SGHDT, CDR2 YYEEEE. This CDR3 is 16 amino acids long. CDR3 coding DNA: TGTGCCAGCAGCTTTACCGGGACTAGCGGACTCAATGAGCAGTTCTTC. This gives the protein CASSFTGTSGLNEQFF.

The rearrangement links TRBV12-3 or TRBV12-4 to TRBJ2-6; D remains unclear. V lost 5 bases, J lost 1 base, and 6 bases lay in between. The CDR3 totals 14 residues. This chain's CDR3 is CASSIASGANVLTF. The CDR3 DNA follows: TGTGCCAGCAGTATTGCGTCTGGGGCCAACGTCCTGACTTTC.

DNA of the CDR3: TGCGCCAGCAGCGAAACAGGGGGTTTGGCCAAAAACATTCAGTACTTC. Its protein is CASSETGGLAKNIQYF. This sequence joins TRBV5-1 and TRBJ2-4; 8 bases are a match to TRBD1. The V and J ends lost 4 bases and 1 base, in that order; junction bases with no gene match: 7. The germline gives CDR1 SGHRS, CDR2 YFSETQ. The CDR3 totals 16 residues.

This clonotype was detected once. The chain recombines TRBV20-1 with TRBJ2-3; 9 nucleotides align to TRBD2. Unmatched junction bases numbered 12, after V lost 3 bases and J lost 2 bases. Germline V gene sequence: CDR1 DFQATT, CDR2 SNEGSKA (reference sequence). The length of the CDR3 is 17 residues. CDR3 sequence: CSARRLAGLPTTDTQYF. CDR3 nucleotides: TGCAGTGCTAGGCGTCTAGCGGGACTCCCGACCACAGATACGCAGTATTTT.

DNA of the CDR3: TGTGCCAGCAGTCGGAGGGGGTACACGGATACGCAGTATTTT. This gives the protein CASSRRGYTDTQYF. V and J are TRBV28 and TRBJ2-3; D may correspond to TRBD1 or TRBD2 (6 bases each). The germline V gene encodes CDR1 MDHEN and CDR2 SYDVKM. This CDR3 region has 14 residues. Trimming stripped 5 bases from V and 6 bases from J, with 15 bases between.

Turning to this clonotype: An end of the junction differs from the germline gene, which may be a read error. The chain couples TRBV4-2 to TRBJ2-1; 9 nucleotides line up with TRBD2. This CDR3 comprises 15 residues. In germline, CDR1 is LGHNA, CDR2 YNFKEQ. The CDR3 DNA sequence: TGTGCCAACAGCCAACCGGGACTAGCACACAATGAGCAGTTCTTC. Its translation: CANSQPGLAHNEQFF.

The CDR3 nucleotides read TGTGCCAGCAGCTCGACTTATAGGAGGGAGATAGCGGGAGTGGGTGAGACCCAGTACTTC. It encodes CASSSTYRREIAGVGETQYF. The chain uses TRBV7-6 and TRBJ2-5; 9 positions match TRBD2. Germline V lookup: CDR1 SGHVS, CDR2 FNYEAQ. The CDR3 totals 20 residues. The V segment lost 4 bases and the J segment 5 bases; nucleotides outside the gene matches: 23.

The chain is built from TRBV11-2 and TRBJ2-3, with 9 bases matching TRBD2. This CDR3 is built from 16 residues. Germline CDR1 is SGHAT and CDR2 is FQNNGV. Germline trimming cut 1 base from V and 6 bases from J; bases unmatched to any gene: 8. CDR3 sequence reads: CASSLGSSGTRDTQYF. CDR3 bases: TGTGCCAGCAGCTTAGGGTCTAGCGGGACCAGGGATACGCAGTATTTT.

The chain carries TRBV20-1 and TRBJ1-1; D gene ambiguous. CDR1 is DFQATT, CDR2 SNEGSKA, per germline (reference sequence). The V end lost 3 bases, the J end lost 1 base, and 6 bases lay between the germline ends. The CDR3 spans 12 residues. CDR3 sequence (DNA): TGCAGTGCTAGCAGGTCGAACACTGAAGCTTTCTTT. Protein product: CSASRSNTEAFF.

The genes are TRBV14 and TRBJ2-1; D remains unclear. Trimming stripped 1 base from V and 10 bases from J, with 14 bases between. The germline gives CDR1 SGHDN, CDR2 FVKESK. CDR3 length: 14 amino acids. The CDR3 reads CASSQALGKGEQFF. In nucleotides, the CDR3 is TGTGCCAGCAGCCAAGCGTTGGGGAAGGGCGAGCAGTTCTTC.

This clonotype was counted between two and nine times. This rearrangement joins TRBV24-1 to TRBJ1-2; D possibly corresponds to TRBD1 (5 bases). The CDR3 contains 16 residues. The V end was cut by 6 bases, the J end by 1 base, with 17 bases between. The germline V gene has CDR1 KGHDR and CDR2 SFDVKD. In DNA form, the CDR3 reads TGTGCCACCAGTCGGCGGAAAGGGGAGAGTAACTATGGCTACACCTTC. Its protein product is CATSRRKGESNYGYTF.

V gene TRBV10-1 combines with J gene TRBJ2-6; unclear D gene. The V gene's germline CDR1 is WNHNN and CDR2 SYGVQD (reference sequence). The V end was cut by 3 bases, the J end by 0 bases, with 12 bases between. CDR3 length: 17 amino acids. CDR3 region: CASSEGRHPSGANVLTF. In DNA, the CDR3 is TGCGCCAGCAGTGAAGGTCGACACCCCTCTGGGGCCAACGTCCTGACTTTC.

The chain is built from TRBV7-9 and TRBJ2-1; D perhaps matches TRBD1 (6 bases). The CDR3 loop spans 15 amino acids. The germline V and J ends were trimmed by 5 bases and 0 bases, with 11 bases remaining between them. Per the germline V gene, CDR1 is SEHNR and CDR2 is FQNEAQ (reference sequence). The CDR3 DNA follows: TGTGCCAGCAGCGCGGGCAGGGGCTCCTACAATGAGCAGTTCTTC. The encoded protein is CASSAGRGSYNEQFF.

The V gene is TRBV2, the J gene TRBJ2-7; 7 nucleotides align to TRBD1. J was trimmed by 10 bases and V by 0 bases; bases with no gene match: 9. The CDR3 has 14 amino acids. Germline lookup yields CDR1 SNHLY and CDR2 FYNNEI. CDR3 sequence: CASSEALGTAVQYF. CDR3 nucleotide sequence: TGTGCCAGCAGTGAAGCGCTTGGGACAGCCGTTCAGTACTTC. The entire variable domain, with the rest obtained from reference TRBV2 and TRBJ2-7, is as follows: EPEVTQTPSHQVTQMGQEVILRCVPISNHLYFYWYRQILGQKVEFLVSFYNNEISEKSEIFDDQFSVERPDGSNFTLKIRSTKLEDSAMYFCASSEALGTAVQYFGPGTRLTVT.

In the case of this clonotype: Compared with germline, one end of the junction differs, possibly owing to a read error. The chain links TRBV5-1 to TRBJ2-7; D ambiguous. Germline V gene lookup returns CDR1 SGHRS and CDR2 YFSETQ. This CDR3 has 16 residues. The chain's CDR3 is CASSLDPGGSYYEQYF. Here the CDR3 DNA reads TGCGCCAGCAGTTTGGATCCCGGCGGTAGCTACTACGAGCAGTACTTC. Complete variable domain (other parts from reference TRBV5-1 and TRBJ2-7): KAGVTQTPRYLIKTRGQQVTLSCSPISGHRSVSWYQQTPGQGLQFLFEYFSETQRNKGNFPGRFSGRQFSNSRSEMNVSTLELGDSALYLCASSLDPGGSYYEQYFGPGTRLTVT.

The rearrangement uses TRBV29-1 and TRBJ1-5; D might be TRBD1 (6 bases). V lost 5 bases to trimming and J lost 3 bases, with 17 bases between them. The CDR3 consists of 15 residues. Per the germline V gene, CDR1 is SQVTM and CDR2 is ANQGSEA. This chain's CDR3 is CSVLITGQINQPQHF. The DNA of the CDR3 is TGCAGCGTTCTGATCACGGGACAAATCAATCAGCCCCAGCATTTT.

The chain recombines TRBV19 with TRBJ1-4; D perhaps matches TRBD1 (6 bases). This CDR3 has 14 residues. From germline, CDR1 is LNHDA and CDR2 SQIVND (reference sequence). V dropped 9 bases and J dropped 3 bases, with 14 bases sitting between them. This CDR3 is CASRTAPANEKLFF. The CDR3 DNA is TGTGCCAGCCGGACAGCGCCTGCTAATGAAAAACTGTTTTTT. Using reference TRBV19 and TRBJ1-4 for the parts outside the CDR3, the full variable domain is DGGITQSPKYLFRKEGQNVTLSCEQNLNHDAMYWYRQDPGQGLRLIYYSQIVNDFQKGDIAEGYSVSREKKESFPLTVTSAQKNPTAFYLCASRTAPANEKLFFGSGTQLSVL.

The chain couples TRBV20-1 to TRBJ2-4; 7 nucleotides match TRBD2. The J call may be incorrect, as the DNA end agrees better with TRBJ2-5. Germline V CDR1 and CDR2: DFQATT, SNEGSKA (reference sequence). The CDR3 length is 15 residues. The CDR3 DNA is TGCAGTGCTAGTAGCGGGCTGGGATTAGGAGAGACCCAGTACTTC. The encoded protein is CSASSGLGLGETQYF.

This chain uses TRBV28 with TRBJ2-5; TRBD2 might be the D (7 bases). The ends were cut back, 5 bases at V and 4 bases at J, with 23 bases in the middle. CDR1 and CDR2 (germline): MDHEN, SYDVKM. The CDR3 is 17 amino acids. The CDR3 DNA reads as TGTGCCAGCAGTCCTCCGACTAGGGGGGGAATTGGAGAGACCCAGTACTTC. This translates into CASSPPTRGGIGETQYF.

This clonotype came up many times. This sequence joins TRBV5-1 and TRBJ2-5; D remains unclear. Per the germline V gene, CDR1 is SGHRS and CDR2 is YFSETQ. V dropped 2 bases and J dropped 4 bases, with 6 bases sitting between them. The CDR3 is 12 amino acids. The CDR3 loop reads CASSFKGETQYF. DNA of the CDR3: TGCGCCAGCAGCTTCAAGGGAGAGACCCAGTACTTC.

Details on this clonotype: It is likely a read error, because the conserved phenylalanine at the end of the CDR3 is missing. V and J are TRBV5-1 and TRBJ2-3, with D perhaps matching TRBD1 or TRBD2 (5 bases each). Germline-derived CDR1 and CDR2 are SGHRS and YFSETQ. V was clipped by 0 bases and J by 2 bases, with 13 bases between them. CDR3 length: 16 residues. The DNA for the CDR3 is TGCGCCAGCAGCTTGGAGGTCTGGGGGACCACAGATACGCAGTATGTT. It encodes CASSLEVWGTTDTQYV.

The V gene is TRBV11-3, the J gene TRBJ2-5; TRBD2 aligns across 7 bases. The CDR3 extends over 16 amino acids. Germline trimming cut 5 bases from V and 5 bases from J; bases unmatched to any gene: 14. Germline CDR1 reads SGHNT; CDR2 reads YENEEA. Here the CDR3 DNA reads TGTGCCAGCAGCGCCAGGTCGGGGAGGGCCTCGGAGACCCAGTACTTC. It codes for CASSARSGRASETQYF.

The rearrangement uses TRBV10-3 and TRBJ2-7, with D possibly being TRBD1 (5 bases). V was clipped by 0 bases and J by 5 bases, with 20 bases between them. The V gene's germline CDR1 is ENHRY and CDR2 SYGVKD. This CDR3 is 17 amino acids long. The CDR3 sequence is CAISESARDSPYNEQYV. CDR3 coding DNA: TGTGCCATCAGTGAGTCAGCCAGGGATTCTCCTTACAACGAGCAGTACGTC.

This clonotype was seen at least ten times. This rearrangement joins TRBV11-3 to TRBJ2-5; D is ambiguous. V lost 1 base and J lost 0, with 9 bases in between. The CDR3 loop spans 15 amino acids. Germline V gives CDR1 SGHNT, CDR2 YENEEA. The CDR3 bases are TGTGCCAGCAGCTTAGGCCGGACGGACCAAGAGACCCAGTACTTC. Encoded protein: CASSLGRTDQETQYF.

Points on this clonotype: At one boundary the junction diverges from the germline segment, which might be a read error. This chain connects TRBV2 to TRBJ2-3, with a possible D match to TRBD1 (5 bases). Germline CDR1 SNHLY, CDR2 FYNNEI. The CDR3 loop spans 15 amino acids. The CDR3 reads CASREGVSFTDTQYF. CDR3 coding DNA: TGTGCCAGCAGGGAAGGGGTTTCCTTCACAGATACGCAGTATTTT.

The chain employs TRBV7-6 and TRBJ2-1; 12 bases are a match to TRBD2. The CDR3 covers 16 residues. V lost 1 base and J lost 7; bases outside the gene matches: 5. From germline, CDR1 is SGHVS and CDR2 FNYEAQ. The DNA for the CDR3 is TGTGCCAGCAGCTTAGGGACTAGCGGGATAGGGAATGAGCAGTTCTTC. Residues: CASSLGTSGIGNEQFF.

This clonotype has at least ten counts. The chain is built from TRBV11-2 and TRBJ2-5; D might be TRBD1 or TRBD2, each matching 5 bases. This CDR3 region has 15 residues. The ends were cut back, 5 bases at V and 2 bases at J, with 15 bases in the middle. Germline assignment: CDR1 SGHAT and CDR2 FQNNGV. Here the CDR3 DNA reads TGTGCCAGCAGCCCAGAGGGGCAGAGACAAGAGACCCAGTACTTC. It yields the protein CASSPEGQRQETQYF.

The V call is TRBV12-3 or TRBV12-4, the J call TRBJ1-2; D gene uncertain. V was trimmed by 9 bases and J by 12 bases, leaving 17 bases between them. This CDR3 has 11 amino acids. In DNA form, the CDR3 reads TGTGCCAGTAGGGATCCGTTAGGCCACACCTTC. Translated, it gives CASRDPLGHTF.

The gene calls are TRBV29-1 and TRBJ2-3; D remains unclear. Deletions cut 3 bases from V and 0 bases from J, with 7 bases between. The CDR3 covers 13 residues. The germline V gene has CDR1 SQVTM and CDR2 ANQGSEA. The CDR3 sequence: CSVELMSTDTQYF. The CDR3 DNA reads as TGCAGCGTTGAGCTGATGAGCACAGATACGCAGTATTTT.

This clonotype was seen more than once but under ten times. V is TRBV20-1 and J is TRBJ2-4, with D unclear. The CDR3 is 15 amino acids. V lost 6 bases and J 5 bases, leaving 20 bases between the germline ends. Per germline, CDR1 DFQATT and CDR2 SNEGSKA (reference sequence). CDR3 protein: CSANPLTSNENIQYF. In nucleotides, the CDR3 is TGCAGTGCCAACCCTCTCACGTCTAACGAAAACATTCAGTACTTC.

This clonotype has just a few counts. The V and J genes are TRBV5-5 and TRBJ2-7, with unresolved D. Trimming took off 1 base at V and 6 bases at J, with 14 bases between the two ends. Germline values: CDR1 SGHKS, CDR2 YYEKEE (reference sequence). This CDR3 region has 14 residues. CDR3 DNA: TGTGCCAGCAGCTTGTGGCGGAACGCCGGCGAGCAGTACTTC. Protein sequence: CASSLWRNAGEQYF. The variable domain in full, completed from reference TRBV5-5 and TRBJ2-7, reads DAGVTQSPTHLIKTRGQQVTLRCSPISGHKSVSWYQQVLGQGPQFIFQYYEKEERGRGNFPDRFSARQFPNYSSELNVNALLLGDSALYLCASSLWRNAGEQYFGPGTRLTVT.

The genes are TRBV20-1 and TRBJ2-5; TRBD1 agrees at 7 bases. Germline V gene data show CDR1 as DFQATT and CDR2 as SNEGSKA (reference sequence). The CDR3 is 15 residues long. V shed 4 bases and J 5 bases; nucleotides not matched to a gene: 13. The CDR3 nucleotides are TGCAGTGCTACAGACCTTGACAGGGTAGAGGAGACCCAGTACTTC. It yields the protein CSATDLDRVEETQYF.